This TCR beta chain was sequenced for a study of identical twins. TCRdb re-called the 5' RACE reads through MiXCR, storing one row per CDR3 protein. The table lists 1.5 million to 2 million distinct CDR3 sequences, about 30% of them singletons. Germline V gives CDR1 DFQATT, CDR2 SNEGSKA (reference sequence). Trimming removed 6 bases from V and 7 bases from J, with 10 bases in between. The CDR3 loop spans 10 amino acids. Details on this clonotype: One base away lies a much larger clone, so this may be a sequencing read error.

This receptor was taken from a newborn girl in good health. The V call is TRBV20-1, the J call TRBJ2-7; no clear D. The sample taken for sequencing was cord blood. The CDR3, as DNA: TGCAGTGCCCTGTACAATGAGCAGTACTTC. As protein: CSALYNEQYF.